The 7 T cell receptor beta chains below were found in one sample sequenced in a study of cytotoxic CD8 clonotypes in ibrutinib-treated CLL (dated by TCRdb to about 2021). The time point label, as the study defines it: 20 to 25 months on ibrutinib. Library method: the immunoSEQ multiplex PCR assay. TCRdb retrieved this table from immuneACCESS and kept in-frame rearrangements only. Not all clones are present; in checked studies, unresolved V genes account for under half, and no reason is known for the remainder. The sample records about 160,000 clones, roughly 80% of which are singletons. The ten largest make up about 4.5% of the sample. Sample: PBMCs, taken after 24 months of ibrutinib treatment. The source is a human donor with chronic lymphocytic leukemia.

V is TRBV2 and J is TRBJ2-7, with 9 bases lining up with TRBD1. Germline V gene sequence: CDR1 SNHLY, CDR2 FYNNEI. The CDR3 is 13 residues long. Losses at the gene ends were 6 bases for V and 6 bases for J; bases not matched to a gene: 6. CDR3 sequence: CASRGDRAGEQYF. CDR3 DNA sequence: TGTGCCAGCAGAGGGGACAGGGCAGGCGAGCAGTACTTC.

Only one count was recorded for this clone. V and J are TRBV18 and TRBJ2-7; TRBD1 matches 10 bases. The CDR3 has 16 amino acids. Per germline, CDR1 KGHSH and CDR2 LQKENI. Trimming at V came to 6 bases and at J to 6 bases, leaving 14 bases not matched to a gene. CDR3 bases: TGTGCCAGCTCCTCCAGCGGCAGGGACAGGGGCCGCGAGCAGTACTTC. Its translation is CASSSSGRDRGREQYF.

V and J are TRBV11-2 and TRBJ1-1; D is undetermined. The V and J ends lost 7 bases and 5 bases respectively, with 23 bases between them. This CDR3 comprises 16 residues. Germline V gives CDR1 SGHAT, CDR2 FQNNGV. This CDR3 reads CASTISLGTGGTEAFF. Written as DNA, the CDR3 is TGTGCCAGCACAATAAGCTTGGGTACGGGAGGGACTGAAGCTTTCTTT.

The chain uses TRBV5-1 and TRBJ1-2; weak D call: TRBD1 (6 bases). CDR3 length equals 16 residues. Germline V gives CDR1 SGHRS, CDR2 YFSETQ. V dropped 2 bases and J dropped 1 base, with 15 bases sitting between them. CDR3 nucleotide sequence: TGCGCCAGCAGCTTAGGCGACAGGAGAAATAACTATGGCTACACCTTC. Amino acid sequence: CASSLGDRRNNYGYTF.

This chain connects TRBV6-1 to TRBJ1-5; TRBD1 matches 8 bases. V lost 5 bases, J lost 0 bases, and 3 bases stayed unmatched. Germline CDR1 MNHNS, CDR2 SASEGT. CDR3 length: 15 residues. The CDR3 nucleotides are TGTGCCAGCAGTCAGGGGGCCAATAGCAATCAGCCCCAGCATTTT. It encodes CASSQGANSNQPQHF.

The chain joins TRBV5-6 to TRBJ1-6; the match to TRBD1 covers 8 bases. V lost 4 bases, J lost 14 bases, and 5 bases stayed unmatched. The CDR3 is 12 residues long. Germline V gene sequence: CDR1 SGHDT, CDR2 YYEEEE. DNA of the CDR3: TGTGCCAGCAGCCCAGGGGGCGCGGCCCTCCACTTT. It encodes CASSPGGAALHF.

The V and J genes are TRBV4-3 and TRBJ2-1; TRBD2 matches 11 bases. The V segment lost 4 bases and the J segment 5 bases; nucleotides outside the gene matches: 7. In germline, CDR1 is LGHNA, CDR2 YSLEER. This CDR3 has 16 residues. The CDR3 DNA follows: TGCGCCAGCAGCCTCCGCGGGGGACTAGCGGACAATGAGCAGTTCTTC. This translates into CASSLRGGLADNEQFF.